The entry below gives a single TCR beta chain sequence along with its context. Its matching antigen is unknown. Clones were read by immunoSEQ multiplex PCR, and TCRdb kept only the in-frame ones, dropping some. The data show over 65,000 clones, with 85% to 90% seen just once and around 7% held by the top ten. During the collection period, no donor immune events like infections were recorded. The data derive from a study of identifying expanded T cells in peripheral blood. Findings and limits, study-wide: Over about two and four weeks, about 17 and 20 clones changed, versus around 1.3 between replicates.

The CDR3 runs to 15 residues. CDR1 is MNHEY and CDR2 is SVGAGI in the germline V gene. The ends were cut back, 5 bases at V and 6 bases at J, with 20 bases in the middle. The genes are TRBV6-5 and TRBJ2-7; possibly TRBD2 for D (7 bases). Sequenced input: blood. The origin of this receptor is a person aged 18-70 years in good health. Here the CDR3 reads CASSPEIGGGSEQYF. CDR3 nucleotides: TGTGCCAGCAGTCCCGAGATAGGGGGGGGAAGCGAGCAGTACTTC.